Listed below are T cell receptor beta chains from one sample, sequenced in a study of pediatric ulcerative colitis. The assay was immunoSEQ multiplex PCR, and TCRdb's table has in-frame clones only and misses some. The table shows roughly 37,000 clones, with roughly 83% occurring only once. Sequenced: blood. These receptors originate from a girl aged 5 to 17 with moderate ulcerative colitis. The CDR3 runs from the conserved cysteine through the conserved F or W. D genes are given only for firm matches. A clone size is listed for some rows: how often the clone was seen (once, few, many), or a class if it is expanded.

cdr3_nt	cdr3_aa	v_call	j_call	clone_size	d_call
TGTGCCAGCAGTAACCGGGACAGGGGCTATGGCTACACCTTC	CASSNRDRGYGYTF	TRBV5-4	TRBJ1-2	few	TRBD1
TGTGCCAGCAGCTTAGTTCTCGGCCTGAACACTGAAGCTTTCTTT	CASSLVLGLNTEAFF	TRBV7-9	TRBJ1-1	.	.
TGTGCCAGCAGCGCCGACAGGGGGACTAATGAAAAACTGTTTTTT	CASSADRGTNEKLFF	TRBV9	TRBJ1-4	.	TRBD1
TGTGCCAGCAGCTCAGGGGGTGGGCTGGGACCGGGGCCAGAGACCCAGTACTTC	CASSSGGGLGPGPETQYF	TRBV7-9	TRBJ2-5	.	TRBD1
TGTGCCAGCAGTCTTTCGGGACAGGGCCGTTCCTACGAGCAGTACTTC	CASSLSGQGRSYEQYF	TRBV27	TRBJ2-7	.	TRBD1
TGTGCCAGCAGCCTCCCGACAGGGTGGGCCGAAGCTTTCTTT	CASSLPTGWAEAFF	TRBV5-6	TRBJ1-1	.	TRBD1
TGTGCCAGCAGCTTATCCCTAGCGGGGGGATACGAGCAGTACTTC	CASSLSLAGGYEQYF	TRBV11-2	TRBJ2-7	.	TRBD2
TGTGCCAGCAGCTCAACAGGGGGCAGGGGAAACTATGGCTACACCTTC	CASSSTGGRGNYGYTF	TRBV7-2	TRBJ1-2	.	TRBD1
TGTGCCAGCAGCGCTCCAGGGGGGCCGGGCACAGATACGCAGTATTTT	CASSAPGGPGTDTQYF	TRBV7-9	TRBJ2-3	.	.
TGTGCCACCAGCAGAGTTGGGACAGGGGGCGTGTCAAACCCCCCAAATGGCTACACCTTC	CATSRVGTGGVSNPPNGYTF	TRBV15	TRBJ1-2	.	TRBD1
TGTGCCAGCAGCCCCAGGACAGGGGGGGACCACGAGCAGTACTTC	CASSPRTGGDHEQYF	TRBV7-2	TRBJ2-7	.	TRBD1
TGTGCCAGCAGCTCCCCGATGGCGGGCTTTGAGCAGTTCTTC	CASSSPMAGFEQFF	TRBV13	TRBJ2-1	.	.
TGCGCCAGCAGCCAAAGGGACAGGACGACTCTGGGGGCCAACGTCCTGACTTTC	CASSQRDRTTLGANVLTF	TRBV4-1	TRBJ2-6	.	TRBD1
TGTGCCAGCAGCTGGGGACTAACGAACACCGGGGAGCTGTTTTTT	CASSWGLTNTGELFF	TRBV7-8	TRBJ2-2	.	TRBD2
TGTGCCAGCAGCGTAGCTCCCGCGGGGGATCGGGACTATGGCTACACCTTC	CASSVAPAGDRDYGYTF	TRBV9	TRBJ1-2	.	.
TGTGCCAGCAGTTTAGGAGGCGGGTACTCCTACAATGAGCAGTTCTTC	CASSLGGGYSYNEQFF	TRBV28	TRBJ2-1	.	.
TGTGCCAGTAGTATCGCAGGGCACGGGGCCAACGTCCTGACTTTC	CASSIAGHGANVLTF	TRBV19	TRBJ2-6	.	.
TGCGCCAGCAGCTGGTTTAGCGGGGGAGCATCCTACGAGCAGTACTTC	CASSWFSGGASYEQYF	TRBV5-1	TRBJ2-7	.	TRBD2
TGTGCCTGGAGTGCCGGGCTAGCGGGAGGGGAGACCCAGTACTTC	CAWSAGLAGGETQYF	TRBV30	TRBJ2-5	.	TRBD2
TGTGCCAGCAGTTTTTCTATCGGTGTTGCCAAAAACATTCAGTACTTC	CASSFSIGVAKNIQYF	TRBV27	TRBJ2-4	.	.
TGTGCCAGCAGCCAAGATCGACTGGGCAGGGGGCGATGGGACACTGAAGCTTTCTTT	CASSQDRLGRGRWDTEAFF	TRBV4-2	TRBJ1-1	few	TRBD1
TGTGCCATCAGCGGGGATCGCAATCCCTACGAGCAGTACTTC	CAISGDRNPYEQYF	TRBV10-3	TRBJ2-7	.	.
TGTGCCAGCACAGCGGACAGTTACGAGCAGTACTTC	CASTADSYEQYF	TRBV6-5	TRBJ2-7	once	.
TGTGCCAGCAGCTCCTACCGATACACTAGCACAGATACGCAGTATTTT	CASSSYRYTSTDTQYF	TRBV11-2	TRBJ2-3	once	.
TGTGCCTCCAGCCGGGGGACTGAAGCTTTCTTT	CASSRGTEAFF	TRBV30	TRBJ1-1	.	.
TGTGCCAGCATTACGACAGGGCACTATGGCTACACCTTC	CASITTGHYGYTF	TRBV28	TRBJ1-2	.	TRBD1
TGTGCCAGCAGTCAACTTTCCCTCGGGGGGCGGAATGAAAAACTGTTTTTT	CASSQLSLGGRNEKLFF	TRBV2	TRBJ1-4	.	.
TGTGCCAGCAGCTCAAAACGACCCGGCAGTGGCGACACTGAAGCTTTCTTT	CASSSKRPGSGDTEAFF	TRBV7-2	TRBJ1-1	.	.
TGTGCCAGCAGGGACAGGGGAGAGAATGAAAAACTGTTTTTT	CASRDRGENEKLFF	TRBV25-1	TRBJ1-4	.	TRBD1
TGTGCCAGCCGGGACAGTTATAATGAAAAACTGTTTTTT	CASRDSYNEKLFF	TRBV10-3	TRBJ1-4	.	TRBD1
TGTGCCAGCCGACAGGGTTTAGGCACCGGGGAGCTGTTTTTT	CASRQGLGTGELFF	TRBV6-5	TRBJ2-2	few	TRBD1
TGTGCCAGCAGTTTGGCAGGGGGGGCTCGGGCCGGCCCCACAGATACGCAGTATTTT	CASSLAGGARAGPTDTQYF	TRBV28	TRBJ2-3	once	.
TGTGCCAGCAGCCTGGGCAGTTGGGCCGCCACCGTCGAAAAACTGTTTTTT	CASSLGSWAATVEKLFF	TRBV5-6	TRBJ1-4	.	.
TGTGCCAGCAGTGAAGCGTGGGCAGGGTACACCGGGGAGCTGTTTTTT	CASSEAWAGYTGELFF	TRBV6-1	TRBJ2-2	.	.
TGTGCCAGCAGCCAGACGGCAGGGGAAGGCTACACCTTC	CASSQTAGEGYTF	TRBV6-5	TRBJ1-2	.	.
TGCGCCAGCAGCTTGGGACAGACTTACACTGAAGCTTTCTTT	CASSLGQTYTEAFF	TRBV5-1	TRBJ1-1	.	.
TGTGCCGGACGGAACAGGGAGGGGAGCACAGATACGCAGTATTTT	CAGRNREGSTDTQYF	TRBV9	TRBJ2-3	.	.
TGTGCCAGCAGCTTAGGGACACGGGTAGCCGCGCCTGGAAACACCATATATTTT	CASSLGTRVAAPGNTIYF	TRBV7-2	TRBJ1-3	.	.
TGTGCCTGGAGTTATCTACAGGAGCAGTTCTTC	CAWSYLQEQFF	TRBV30	TRBJ2-1	once	.
TGCAGCGTGGCCCGTGGGACAGGGGGGATGAACACTGAAGCTTTCTTT	CSVARGTGGMNTEAFF	TRBV29-1	TRBJ1-1	.	TRBD1
TGTGCCAGCAGCCATCGTACAGGGATTAACACTGAAGCTTTCTTT	CASSHRTGINTEAFF	TRBV14	TRBJ1-1	.	.